This passage covers 11 T cell receptor beta chains from one sample sequenced in a study of control samples from healthy donors and cancer patients. Clones were sequenced by immunoSEQ multiplex PCR, and TCRdb holds only the in-frame ones, with some missing. The data show some 120,000 clones, about 95% seen once. Sequenced input: blood. Receptors originate from a young man in good health.

The chain links TRBV2 to TRBJ2-3; the D is unclear. CDR1 and CDR2 from the germline V gene are SNHLY and FYNNEI. V lost 8 bases and J 5 bases, leaving 11 bases between the germline ends. This CDR3 comprises 12 residues. The CDR3 loop is CASGWGVDTQYF. The CDR3 DNA sequence: TGTGCCAGCGGATGGGGTGTAGATACGCAGTATTTT.

This clone was observed once. The rearrangement joins TRBV29-1 to TRBJ1-1; D not resolved. The V and J ends lost 5 bases and 2 bases respectively, with 6 bases between them. Germline V gene lookup returns CDR1 SQVTM and CDR2 ANQGSEA. The CDR3 is 11 amino acids. The CDR3 spells CSVLHNTEAFF. For the CDR3, the DNA is TGCAGCGTTCTCCATAACACTGAAGCTTTCTTT.

V is TRBV23-1 and J is TRBJ2-7; 9 nucleotides agree with TRBD1. TRBV23-1 belongs to the ORF category, with a function that is uncertain. V dropped 7 bases and J dropped 2; count of bases not matched to a gene: 9. The CDR3 covers 15 residues. CDR3 sequence reads: CASINRGRLAYEQYF. The CDR3 nucleotides read TGCGCCAGCATTAACAGGGGGCGCTTGGCCTACGAGCAGTACTTC.

The V and J genes are TRBV29-1 and TRBJ2-7; 8 bases line up with TRBD1. Germline assignment: CDR1 SQVTM and CDR2 ANQGSEA. The CDR3 length is 15 residues. With V trimmed by 2 bases and J by 3 bases, 9 bases remained unmatched. The CDR3 loop reads CSVELGQGAFYEQYF. The CDR3 region has the DNA TGCAGCGTTGAACTAGGGCAGGGGGCTTTCTACGAGCAGTACTTC.

The J gene is TRBJ1-1, the V gene TRBV5-1; D not certain. V lost 0 bases to trimming and J lost 2 bases, with 5 bases between them. In germline, CDR1 is SGHRS, CDR2 YFSETQ. CDR3 length: 13 residues. CDR3 nucleotide sequence: TGCGCCAGCAGCTTGGGGAGAAACACTGAAGCTTTCTTT. This codes for CASSLGRNTEAFF. Full variable domain (rest looked up from reference TRBV5-1 and TRBJ1-1): KAGVTQTPRYLIKTRGQQVTLSCSPISGHRSVSWYQQTPGQGLQFLFEYFSETQRNKGNFPGRFSGRQFSNSRSEMNVSTLELGDSALYLCASSLGRNTEAFFGQGTRLTVV.

The rearrangement joins TRBV3-1 (or the pseudogene TRBV3-2) to TRBJ2-3, with D tentatively TRBD1 (6 bases). Trimming pared 1 base from V and 2 bases from J, leaving 13 bases between. Germline CDR1 reads LGHDT; CDR2 reads YNNKEL (reference sequence). The CDR3 is made up of 16 amino acids. CDR3 DNA sequence: TGTGCCAGCAGCCAAGCAGGTGGGGGCTCCACAGATACGCAGTATTTT. Translation gives CASSQAGGGSTDTQYF.

The chain joins TRBV28 to TRBJ1-3, with a tentative D call TRBD1 (6 bases). The CDR3 spans 17 residues. Germline lookup yields CDR1 MDHEN and CDR2 SYDVKM. Trimming took 3 bases from V and 0 from J, leaving 15 bases between them. The chain's CDR3 is CASSFRYSGVSGNTIYF. CDR3 sequence (DNA): TGTGCCAGCAGTTTCCGTTACTCAGGGGTCTCTGGAAACACCATATATTTT.

This clone came up once. This chain links TRBV7-2 with TRBJ1-2; weak D call: TRBD1 (5 bases). The length of the CDR3 is 16 residues. Germline CDR1 SGHTA, CDR2 FQGNSA. Deletions cut 8 bases from V and 0 bases from J, with 19 bases between. The DNA of the CDR3 is TGTGCCAGCGTGTTTGGAGTCAGGGCGGCTAACTATGGCTACACCTTC. Protein: CASVFGVRAANYGYTF.

The V and J genes are TRBV7-9 and TRBJ2-3; 8 positions agree with TRBD1. This CDR3 contains 14 residues. The J segment lost 6 bases and the V segment lost 5 bases, leaving 7 bases of the junction unmatched. Germline V lookup: CDR1 SEHNR, CDR2 FQNEAQ (reference sequence). The CDR3 is CASSPGGGYDTQYF. The CDR3 nucleotides read TGTGCCAGCAGCCCAGGGGGCGGCTACGATACGCAGTATTTT. Full variable domain (missing parts from reference TRBV7-9 and TRBJ2-3): DTGVSQNPRHKITKRGQNVTFRCDPISEHNRLYWYRQTLGQGPEFLTYFQNEAQLEKSRLLSDRFSAERPKGSFSTLEIQRTEQGDSAMYLCASSPGGGYDTQYFGPGTRLTVL.

This clone was seen just once. The genes are TRBV7-9 and TRBJ2-5; 12 nucleotides align to TRBD2. Germline loops: CDR1 SEHNR, CDR2 FQNEAQ (reference sequence). CDR3 length: 16 amino acids. Germline trimming cut 5 bases from V and 1 base from J; bases unmatched to any gene: 5. The chain's CDR3 is CASSTRTSGAQETQYF. The CDR3 DNA reads as TGTGCCAGCAGCACAAGGACTAGCGGGGCCCAAGAGACCCAGTACTTC.

V is TRBV29-1 and J is TRBJ1-4, with 7 nucleotides matching TRBD1. J gave up 8 bases and V 7 bases, and 10 bases lay outside the gene matches. Germline assignment: CDR1 SQVTM and CDR2 ANQGSEA. The CDR3 is 13 residues long. CDR3 in amino acids: CSAVDRVGEKLFF. The CDR3 DNA reads TGCAGCGCTGTCGACAGGGTTGGCGAAAAACTGTTTTTT.